This T cell receptor (beta chain) was recovered during a study of shared clonotypes between healthy human individuals. V was clipped by 4 bases and J by 11 bases; unmatched bases: 8. The germline V gene encodes CDR1 MDHEN and CDR2 SYDVKM. This CDR3 has 14 amino acids. Using immunoSEQ multiplex PCR, the repertoire was profiled, and TCRdb retains in-frame clones only, with some absent. The table has around 2,000,000 clones, roughly 95% seen once. Sequences were obtained from naive CD4+ T cells sorted from blood. Specified subset: CD45RA+ positively selected. The rearrangement joins TRBV28 to TRBJ1-1; 12 bases line up with TRBD1. This TCR was sampled from a man in his late teens or twenties in good health. This chain's CDR3 is CASSYGDRGRGAFF. The CDR3 nucleotides read TGTGCCAGCAGTTATGGGGACAGGGGGCGTGGGGCTTTCTTT.